Each of the 26 T cell receptor beta chains below was sequenced from the same sample in a study of T cells in tumors after PD-1 blockade. Clones were read by immunoSEQ multiplex PCR, and TCRdb kept only the in-frame ones, dropping some. The sample lists some 3,900 clones, about 60% occurring once. The sequences come from tumor tissue, collected after anti-PD-1 treatment. The receptors originated from a human donor with cutaneous squamous cell carcinoma.

This clone has more than one count but fewer than ten. The CDR3: CASSLGGFAQPQHF. The DNA for the CDR3 is TGCGCCAGCAGCTTGGGAGGGTTCGCTCAGCCCCAGCATTTT. The V call is TRBV5-1, the J call TRBJ1-5; D not resolved. CDR1 is SGHRS, CDR2 YFSETQ, per germline. This CDR3 has 14 residues. Trimming left V 0 bases short and J 6 bases short, with 10 bases between.

This clone was found a few times. The chain recombines TRBV6-5 with TRBJ2-1, with 7 bases aligning to TRBD1. The length of the CDR3 is 13 residues. Trimming took 7 bases from V and 7 from J; bases not matched to a gene: 7. Per germline, CDR1 MNHEY and CDR2 SVGAGI. CDR3 in amino acids: CASKPQGVNEQFF. The CDR3 bases are TGTGCCAGCAAACCTCAGGGGGTAAATGAGCAGTTCTTC.

The gene calls are TRBV5-1 and TRBJ1-2; 12 bases fit TRBD1. This CDR3 spans 17 amino acids. The ends lost 7 bases at V and 8 bases at J; junction bases unmatched: 18. In germline, CDR1 is SGHRS, CDR2 YFSETQ. CDR3 coding DNA: TGCGCCAGCTCCGACGGGGCCGGGACAGGGGGCGCCGGGGGCTACACCTTC. Protein sequence: CASSDGAGTGGAGGYTF.

This chain uses TRBV6-6 with TRBJ2-3; no definite D call. This CDR3 spans 17 amino acids. Trimming cost V 5 bases and J 0 bases, with 18 bases left between them. Germline V gene lookup returns CDR1 MNHNY and CDR2 SVGAGI (reference sequence). The CDR3 DNA follows: TGTGCCAGCAGTCCCCTGGTGGACGGGCGTAGCACAGATACGCAGTATTTT. It translates to CASSPLVDGRSTDTQYF.

The chain employs TRBV5-1 and TRBJ2-7; D call uncertain. This CDR3 contains 15 residues. Trimming pared 4 bases from V and 4 bases from J, leaving 18 bases between. Per germline, CDR1 SGHRS and CDR2 YFSETQ. CDR3 sequence reads: CASSVLPGDSYEQYF. CDR3 bases: TGCGCCAGCAGCGTGCTGCCAGGTGATAGTTACGAGCAGTACTTC.

This clone is medium-sized (0.01 to 0.1%). The chain is built from TRBV28 and TRBJ1-2; 9 positions agree with TRBD1. V shed 7 bases, J shed 8 bases, and the junction held 11 bases outside the gene matches. The CDR3 is 14 residues long. Germline V gene lookup returns CDR1 MDHEN and CDR2 SYDVKM. The CDR3: CASIPPGTGYGYTF. The CDR3 nucleotides read TGTGCCAGCATCCCTCCAGGGACAGGGTACGGCTACACCTTC.

This clone is medium-sized within its sample. This chain uses TRBV10-2 with TRBJ1-1, with D unresolved. CDR1 and CDR2 (germline): WSHSY, SAAADI. Trimming cost V 5 bases and J 0 bases, with 10 bases left between them. The CDR3 extends over 14 amino acids. The DNA of the CDR3 is TGCGCCAGCAGTCTTGACGGCATGAACACTGAAGCTTTCTTT. Translated, it gives CASSLDGMNTEAFF.

This clone occurred a few times. The chain recombines TRBV12-3 or TRBV12-4 with TRBJ1-3, with no clear D. V was clipped by 4 bases and J by 3 bases, with 4 bases between them. The CDR3 covers 12 residues. The CDR3 nucleotides read TGTGCCAGCAGTTACTATGGAAACACCATATATTTT. It specifies CASSYYGNTIYF.

The chain carries TRBV10-3 and TRBJ1-2, with no clear D. The CDR3 spans 14 residues. The V and J ends lost 0 bases and 10 bases respectively, with 15 bases between them. The germline gives CDR1 ENHRY, CDR2 SYGVKD. CDR3 sequence reads: CAISESGRQNDYTF. CDR3 nucleotides: TGTGCCATCAGTGAGTCCGGGAGGCAGAACGACTACACCTTC.

This sequence joins TRBV3-1 (or the pseudogene TRBV3-2) and TRBJ2-4; D uncertain. Trimming stripped 3 bases from V and 0 bases from J, with 6 bases between. Germline V gene data show CDR1 as LGHDT and CDR2 as YNNKEL (reference sequence). This CDR3 spans 14 amino acids. The CDR3 coding sequence is TGTGCCAGCAGCCAGGCGTTAGCCAAAAACATTCAGTACTTC. Encoded protein: CASSQALAKNIQYF.

This clone was detected once. This rearrangement joins TRBV6-5 to TRBJ1-1; TRBD1 is a possible D gene (5 bases). There are 15 residues in the CDR3. V was pared by 5 bases and J by 0 bases, with 13 bases between. The germline V gene encodes CDR1 MNHEY and CDR2 SVGAGI. The CDR3 is CASSPSRDLNTEAFF. In DNA form, the CDR3 reads TGTGCCAGCAGTCCATCCAGGGACCTGAACACTGAAGCTTTCTTT.

Within the sample, this clone is medium-sized. The chain joins TRBV6-5 to TRBJ1-1; no definite D call. CDR3 length: 13 amino acids. CDR1 and CDR2 (germline): MNHEY, SVGAGI. V gave up 6 bases and J gave up 6 bases, with 14 bases separating them. The CDR3 loop is CASSLWGRPEAFF. CDR3 DNA: TGTGCCAGCAGCCTATGGGGTCGACCTGAAGCTTTCTTT.

J is TRBJ2-7 and V is TRBV30; D perhaps matches TRBD1 (6 bases). Trimming shortened V by 3 bases and J by 4 bases, and 19 bases separated the two germline ends. The germline V gene encodes CDR1 GTSNPN and CDR2 SVGIG (reference sequence). The CDR3 is made up of 15 amino acids. CDR3 amino acids: CAWSPKDSPPYEQYF. The CDR3 DNA reads as TGTGCCTGGAGCCCCAAGGACAGCCCGCCTTACGAGCAGTACTTC.

The chain links TRBV5-1 to TRBJ1-4; 10 bases agree with TRBD1. Germline V lookup: CDR1 SGHRS, CDR2 YFSETQ. The CDR3 is 15 residues long. With 4 bases clipped from V and 4 bases from J, the junction kept 4 bases outside the gene matches. The CDR3 is CASSGTGADNEKLFF. As DNA, the CDR3 is TGCGCCAGCAGCGGGACAGGGGCCGATAATGAAAAACTGTTTTTT.

This clone has a single count. The V gene is TRBV7-9, the J gene TRBJ1-2; D unclear. The CDR3 sequence is 15 residues long. V gave up 0 bases and J gave up 3 bases, with 11 bases separating them. From germline, CDR1 is SEHNR and CDR2 FQNEAQ (reference sequence). DNA of the CDR3: TGTGCCAGCAGCTTAGCAACGGGGATGGACTATGGCTACACCTTC. Translating gives CASSLATGMDYGYTF.

The chain is built from TRBV5-1 and TRBJ1-6, with 9 bases aligning to TRBD1. This CDR3 has 15 residues. Germline V CDR1 and CDR2: SGHRS, YFSETQ. V trimming: 0 bases; J trimming: 7 bases; junction bases outside the gene matches: 2. In nucleotides, the CDR3 is TGCGCCAGCAGCTTGGACGGACAGGGGAATTCACCCCTCCACTTT. Translating it yields CASSLDGQGNSPLHF.

The J gene is TRBJ2-1, the V gene TRBV6-1, with D possibly being TRBD2 (5 bases). This CDR3 spans 18 amino acids. The V gene lost 0 bases and the J gene lost 0 bases, with 15 bases spanning the gap. Germline CDR1 is MNHNS and CDR2 is SASEGT. CDR3 sequence (DNA): TGTGCCAGCAGTGAAGCTTATAGCGCGTTGAGCTCCTACAATGAGCAGTTCTTC. Its translation: CASSEAYSALSSYNEQFF.

V is TRBV19 and J is TRBJ1-2; 8 bases are shared with TRBD1. Unmatched junction bases numbered 5, after V lost 3 bases and J lost 8 bases. The CDR3 covers 13 residues. Per germline, CDR1 LNHDA and CDR2 SQIVND (reference sequence). The CDR3 nucleotides read TGTGCCAGTAGTATCTCGACAGGGGTGGGCTACACCTTC. This encodes CASSISTGVGYTF.

This clone occurred once. This chain joins TRBV5-1 and TRBJ2-1, with TRBD1 matching 9 bases. CDR3 length: 14 amino acids. V lost 4 bases, J lost 8 bases, and 7 bases stayed unmatched. Germline V CDR1 and CDR2: SGHRS, YFSETQ. Here the CDR3 DNA reads TGCGCCAGCAGCCCGGGGACAGGGATCGATGAGCAGTTCTTC. Translating gives CASSPGTGIDEQFF.

This clone was recorded a few times. The V gene is TRBV4-1, the J gene TRBJ1-3; possible D gene TRBD1, 5 bases. V dropped 0 bases and J dropped 7 bases, with 16 bases sitting between them. The CDR3 loop spans 16 amino acids. The germline CDR1 and CDR2 sequences are MGHRA and YSYEKL. CDR3 sequence reads: CASSQDYGQSGNTIYF. CDR3 sequence (DNA): TGCGCCAGCAGCCAAGATTACGGACAAAGCGGGAACACCATATATTTT.

This clone is labeled as medium-sized. The chain joins TRBV27 to TRBJ2-3, with 10 positions matching TRBD1. V shed 2 bases and J 4 bases; nucleotides not matched to a gene: 9. Per the germline V gene, CDR1 is MNHEY and CDR2 is SMNVEV (reference sequence). This CDR3 contains 17 residues. The CDR3 loop is CASSLGSGTGAADTQYF. The CDR3 DNA sequence: TGTGCCAGCAGTTTAGGGTCCGGGACAGGGGCCGCAGATACGCAGTATTTT.

CDR3 protein: CASSFGRQETQYF. The CDR3 coding sequence is TGTGCCAGCAGCTTCGGGCGCCAAGAGACCCAGTACTTC. The rearrangement links TRBV7-6 to TRBJ2-5; D is uncertain. CDR1 is SGHVS and CDR2 is FNYEAQ in the germline V gene. V was clipped by 3 bases and J by 1 base, with 6 bases between them. This CDR3 has 13 amino acids.

J is TRBJ2-5 and V is TRBV13; TRBD1 agrees at 9 bases. The V gene end was trimmed by 4 bases and the J gene end by 5 bases; junction bases not matched to a gene: 5. There are 14 residues in the CDR3. The V gene's germline CDR1 is PRHDT and CDR2 FYEKMQ (reference sequence). The CDR3 loop reads CASSSRDRDETQYF. CDR3 coding DNA: TGTGCCAGCAGCTCCCGGGACAGGGACGAGACCCAGTACTTC.

Judged by abundance, this clone is medium-sized (0.01 to 0.1%). V gene TRBV6-4 combines with J gene TRBJ2-3; D may be TRBD1 (5 bases). This CDR3 has 12 amino acids. Trimming pared 0 bases from V and 9 bases from J, leaving 7 bases between. The germline CDR1 and CDR2 sequences are MRHNA and SNTAGT. The CDR3 bases are TGTGCCAGCAGTGACTCAGGGGCAACGCAGTATTTT. Encoded protein: CASSDSGATQYF.

The rearrangement links TRBV5-5 to TRBJ1-2, with D possibly matching TRBD1 (5 bases). Trimming pared 5 bases from V and 6 bases from J, leaving 14 bases between. The CDR3 is 13 residues long. Per the germline V gene, CDR1 is SGHKS and CDR2 is YYEKEE (reference sequence). CDR3 coding DNA: TGTGCCAGCAGTCATTCGGGGGGTGATGGCTACACCTTC. It translates to CASSHSGGDGYTF.

V gene TRBV5-6 combines with J gene TRBJ2-1, with 9 bases lining up with TRBD1. CDR1 is SGHDT and CDR2 is YYEEEE in the germline V gene. The CDR3 consists of 19 residues. The J segment lost 4 bases and the V segment lost 1 base, leaving 15 bases of the junction unmatched. The CDR3 sequence: CASSLSYRGLVIPYNEQFF. CDR3 DNA: TGTGCCAGCAGCTTGTCTTACAGGGGGCTAGTTATTCCGTACAATGAGCAGTTCTTC.